Here is one T cell receptor (beta chain) with its context. As yet, its antigen is unknown. A quantitative 5'-RACE method, one with molecular barcodes, was used to make TCR beta libraries. TCRdb reanalysed the 5' RACE reads using MiXCR and keeps one entry per CDR3 protein. Here the sample spans 350,000 to 450,000 distinct CDR3 sequences, 20% to 30% being singletons. CDR3 length: 14 residues. The V end was cut by 2 bases, the J end by 0 bases, with 8 bases between. CDR1 is MNHEY and CDR2 is SMNVEV in the germline V gene (reference sequence). These data belong to a study of CD8 T cells in ankylosing spondylitis. The study, taken as a whole, reports: Ankylosing spondylitis blood appeared to be characterized by a TCR beta motif of fewer than ten highly homologous variants. A CD8+ phenotype characterized the disease-linked clones, which were relatively rare in peripheral blood. Earlier literature documents some of the motif variants in reactive arthritis synovial fluid and blood. The study looked at matched synovial fluid samples from ankylosing spondylitis patients. Disease-linked clones were reported to be significantly enriched there.

The sample comprised blood, either unsorted or a sorted T cell fraction (not recorded which). The sequence was collected from a male donor with ankylosing spondylitis. V and J are TRBV27 and TRBJ2-7; perhaps TRBD1 as D (5 bases). The CDR3 here is CASSLNGHSYEQYF. CDR3 sequence (DNA): TGTGCCAGCAGTTTAAACGGACACTCCTACGAGCAGTACTTC.